This T cell receptor beta chain was obtained from a study of blood T cells in healthy people across ages. Comment on this clonotype: Its antigen is not identified.

General study findings and limits: Per million T cells, TCR beta diversity dropped about linearly as age rose. PBMC samples, being unsorted, prevented any conclusive comparison of naive and antigen-experienced cells.

Each donor's blood draw was around 9.1 milliliters of peripheral blood. The use of a sample-barcoded 5' primer and a J-beta primer mix characterized a second PCR of about 6 to 12 cycles. TCRdb fed the 5' RACE reads into MiXCR, producing one record per CDR3 protein. The data show about a million distinct CDR3 sequences, with around two fifths seen just once and around 12% held by the top ten. From germline, CDR1 is SGHTA and CDR2 FQGNSA. V lost 5 bases and J 0 bases, leaving 10 bases between the germline ends. The CDR3 is 14 residues long. The chain has TRBV7-2 and TRBJ1-2; D remains ambiguous. The sample taken for sequencing was blood. The origin of this receptor is a man aged 18 to 30 in good health. The CDR3 region is CASSPEISNYGYTF. CDR3 DNA sequence: TGTGCCAGCAGCCCAGAGATTTCTAACTATGGCTACACCTTC. Drawing the rest from reference TRBV7-2 and TRBJ1-2, the complete variable domain is GAGVSQSPSNKVTEKGKDVELRCDPISGHTALYWYRQSLGQGLEFLIYFQGNSAPDKSGLPSDRFSAERTGGSVSTLTIQRTQQEDSAVYLCASSPEISNYGYTFGSGTRLTVV.